These T cell receptor beta chains were read from a single sample in a study of OX40 agonist ivuxolimab in advanced cancers. Sequenced by immunoSEQ multiplex PCR; TCRdb stores in-frame clones only, minus some. The data show about 62,000 clones, 85% seen once. Material: CD4+ or CD8+ T cells sorted from blood, obtained in a trial of the OX40 agonist ivuxolimab. The receptors come from an adult with an advanced solid tumor such as melanoma, head and neck, liver or kidney cancer. Both conserved end residues are part of each CDR3. A D gene is named only where the DNA matches it firmly. The size of a clone is reported for some rows only, either as once, few or many, or as a class for expanded clones.

d_gene | abundance | j_gene | v_gene | len | CDR3aa | CDR3nt
- | once | TRBJ2-2 | TRBV9 | 12 | CASSVSAGELFF | TGTGCCAGCAGCGTGTCCGCCGGGGAGCTGTTTTTT
- | - | TRBJ1-4 | TRBV27 | 14 | CASSFGGLAEKLFF | TGTGCCAGCAGTTTCGGGGGGCTGGCTGAAAAACTGTTTTTT
TRBD1 | - | TRBJ2-3 | TRBV29-1 | 16 | CSVNDDGTEYTDTQYF | TGCAGCGTTAACGATGATGGGACAGAGTACACAGATACGCAGTATTTT
TRBD1 | - | TRBJ2-7 | TRBV6-5 | 14 | CASRPGTGVLEQYF | TGTGCCAGCAGGCCCGGGACAGGGGTTTTAGAGCAGTACTTC
TRBD2 | - | TRBJ2-2 | TRBV6-5 | 15 | CASRRTSGGSGELFF | TGTGCCAGCAGAAGGACTAGCGGGGGCTCCGGGGAGCTGTTTTTT
- | - | TRBJ2-7 | TRBV28 | 13 | CASSLDGTYEQYF | TGTGCCAGCAGTTTAGACGGAACCTACGAGCAGTACTTC
- | few | TRBJ1-5 | TRBV28 | 14 | CASSLLRTYQPQHF | TGTGCCAGCAGTTTACTCAGGACCTATCAGCCCCAGCATTTT
- | - | TRBJ2-5 | TRBV2 | 12 | CASSDREETQYF | TGTGCCAGCAGTGACAGGGAGGAGACCCAGTACTTC
- | - | TRBJ1-3 | TRBV2 | 16 | CASSVSLRSSGNTIYF | TGTGCCAGCAGTGTTTCCCTTAGAAGCTCTGGAAACACCATATATTTT
- | - | TRBJ1-3 | TRBV9 | 14 | CASSVRSSGNTIYF | TGTGCCAGCAGCGTTAGGAGCTCTGGAAACACCATATATTTT
- | - | TRBJ1-2 | TRBV23-1 | 13 | CASSARGPSGYTF | TGCGCCAGCAGTGCGAGGGGTCCGAGCGGCTACACCTTC
- | - | TRBJ2-7 | TRBV19 | 13 | CASSTTSSYEQYF | TGTGCCAGTAGTACAACGAGCTCCTACGAGCAGTACTTC
- | - | TRBJ2-5 | TRBV9 | 13 | CASSARERMAQYF | TGTGCCAGCAGCGCCAGAGAGCGTATGGCCCAGTACTTC
- | - | TRBJ2-1 | TRBV28 | 14 | CASSLGGISGEQFF | TGTGCCAGCAGTTTGGGCGGGATCTCGGGGGAGCAGTTCTTC
- | - | TRBJ1-4 | TRBV5-5 | 14 | CASSPGVTNEKLFF | TGTGCCAGCAGCCCGGGAGTTACTAATGAAAAACTGTTTTTT
- | - | TRBJ2-5 | TRBV19 | 14 | CASSSGGHKETQYF | TGTGCCAGTAGTAGCGGGGGCCACAAAGAGACCCAGTACTTC
TRBD1 | - | TRBJ1-1 | TRBV30 | 12 | CAQTGGDTEAFF | TGTGCCCAAACAGGGGGAGACACTGAAGCTTTCTTT
- | - | TRBJ2-7 | TRBV19 | 15 | CASSIGGRVAYEQYF | TGTGCCAGTAGTATCGGCGGCAGGGTGGCCTACGAGCAGTACTTC
TRBD1 | few | TRBJ1-1 | TRBV5-1 | 15 | CASSLFQGASTEAFF | TGCGCCAGCAGCTTGTTTCAGGGGGCGAGCACTGAAGCTTTCTTT
- | - | TRBJ1-2 | TRBV7-9 | 14 | CASSSDGHKDGYTF | TGTGCCAGCAGCTCAGACGGACACAAAGATGGCTACACCTTC
- | medium-sized | TRBJ1-3 | TRBV28 | 13 | CASSRLSGNTIYF | TGTGCCAGCAGTCGACTATCTGGAAACACCATATATTTT
- | - | TRBJ1-3 | TRBV5-1 | 15 | CASSLEGVSGNTIYF | TGCGCCAGCAGCTTGGAGGGGGTCTCTGGAAACACCATATATTTT
- | few | TRBJ2-7 | TRBV7-2 | 13 | CASSTGATGEQYF | TGTGCCAGCAGCACGGGGGCCACGGGAGAGCAGTACTTC
TRBD2 | - | TRBJ2-2 | TRBV5-1 | 23 | CASSLALNRLALEGQSLAGELFF | TGCGCCAGCAGCTTGGCCCTTAACCGACTAGCGCTAGAAGGCCAGTCCTTGGCCGGGGAGCTGTTTTTT
- | once | TRBJ1-1 | TRBV5-1 | 13 | CASSLALGSEAFF | TGCGCCAGCAGCTTGGCGTTGGGCAGTGAAGCTTTCTTT
TRBD2 | once | TRBJ2-1 | TRBV2 | 15 | CASSASGSWGNEQFF | TGTGCCAGCAGTGCCAGCGGGAGCTGGGGGAATGAGCAGTTCTTC
- | - | TRBJ1-6 | TRBV28 | 14 | CASSWPYPNSPLHF | TGTGCCAGCAGTTGGCCCTACCCTAATTCACCCCTCCACTTT
- | - | TRBJ1-2 | TRBV6-1 | 18 | CASSEYVPPEQTNYGYTF | TGTGCCAGCAGTGAATATGTCCCCCCCGAACAGACAAACTATGGCTACACCTTC